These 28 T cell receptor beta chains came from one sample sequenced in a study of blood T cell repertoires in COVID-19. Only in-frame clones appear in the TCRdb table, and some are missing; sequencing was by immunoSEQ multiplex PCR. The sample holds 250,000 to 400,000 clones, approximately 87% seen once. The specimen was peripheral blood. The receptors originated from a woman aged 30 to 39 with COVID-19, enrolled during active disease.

This CDR3 is CASRQTSGFAPNTDTQYF. The CDR3 DNA reads as TGTGCCAGCAGACAGACTAGCGGTTTTGCCCCAAACACAGATACGCAGTATTTT. The chain employs TRBV13 and TRBJ2-3; TRBD2 aligns across 9 bases. The germline CDR1 and CDR2 sequences are PRHDT and FYEKMQ (reference sequence). The CDR3 runs 18 residues. Trimming at V came to 6 bases and at J to 2 bases, leaving 15 bases not matched to a gene. Looking up the rest from reference TRBV13 and TRBJ2-3 gives the full variable domain: AAGVIQSPRHLIKEKRETATLKCYPIPRHDTVYWYQQGPGQDPQFLISFYEKMQSDKGSIPDRFSAQQFSDYHSELNMSSLELGDSALYFCASRQTSGFAPNTDTQYFGPGTRLTVL.

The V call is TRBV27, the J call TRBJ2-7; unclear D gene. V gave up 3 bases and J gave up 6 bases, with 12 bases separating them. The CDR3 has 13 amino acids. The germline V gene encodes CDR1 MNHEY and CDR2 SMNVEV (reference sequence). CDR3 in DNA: TGTGCCAGCAGTTTGGGCCTCCCCCTCGAGCAGTACTTC. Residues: CASSLGLPLEQYF.

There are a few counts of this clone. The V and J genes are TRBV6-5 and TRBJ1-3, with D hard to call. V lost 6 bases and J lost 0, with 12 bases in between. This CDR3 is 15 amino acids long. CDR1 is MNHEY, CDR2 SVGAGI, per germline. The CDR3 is CASRGSEVSGNTIYF. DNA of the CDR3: TGTGCCAGCAGGGGCTCGGAGGTCTCTGGAAACACCATATATTTT.

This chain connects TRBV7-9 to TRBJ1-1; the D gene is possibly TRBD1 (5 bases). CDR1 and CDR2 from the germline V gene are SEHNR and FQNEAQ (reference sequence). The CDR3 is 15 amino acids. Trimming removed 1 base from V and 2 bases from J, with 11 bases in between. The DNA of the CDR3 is TGTGCCAGCAGCTTAGTCGCAGGGCCTAACACTGAAGCTTTCTTT. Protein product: CASSLVAGPNTEAFF.

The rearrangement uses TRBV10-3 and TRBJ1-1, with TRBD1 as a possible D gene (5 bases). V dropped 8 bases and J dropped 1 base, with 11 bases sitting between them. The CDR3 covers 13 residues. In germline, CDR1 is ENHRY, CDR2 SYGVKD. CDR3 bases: TGTGCCATCGGACAAGACGGGAACACTGAAGCTTTCTTT. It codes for CAIGQDGNTEAFF.

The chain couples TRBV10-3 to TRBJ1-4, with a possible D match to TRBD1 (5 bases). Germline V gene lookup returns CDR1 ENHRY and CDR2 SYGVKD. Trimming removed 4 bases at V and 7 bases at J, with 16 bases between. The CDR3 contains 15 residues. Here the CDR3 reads CAISVRGDGVEKLFF. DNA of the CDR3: TGTGCCATCAGTGTACGGGGGGATGGTGTTGAAAAACTGTTTTTT.

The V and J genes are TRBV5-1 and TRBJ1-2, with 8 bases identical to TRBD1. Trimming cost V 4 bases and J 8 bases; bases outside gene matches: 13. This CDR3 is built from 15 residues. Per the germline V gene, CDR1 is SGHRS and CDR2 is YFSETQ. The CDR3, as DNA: TGCGCCAGCAGCCCCAAAGTGGGACAGGACGACGGCTACACCTTC. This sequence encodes CASSPKVGQDDGYTF.

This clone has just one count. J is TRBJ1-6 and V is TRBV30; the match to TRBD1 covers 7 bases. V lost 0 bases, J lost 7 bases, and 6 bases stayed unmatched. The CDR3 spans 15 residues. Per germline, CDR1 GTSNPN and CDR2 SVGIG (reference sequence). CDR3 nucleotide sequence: TGTGCCTGGAGTGTACAGAGACAGGGAAATTCACCCCTCCACTTT. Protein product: CAWSVQRQGNSPLHF.

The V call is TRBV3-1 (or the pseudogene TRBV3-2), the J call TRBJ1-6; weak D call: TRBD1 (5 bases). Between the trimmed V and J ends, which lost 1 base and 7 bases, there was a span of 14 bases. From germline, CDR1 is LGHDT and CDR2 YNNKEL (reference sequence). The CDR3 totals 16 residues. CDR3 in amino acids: CASSQARSTANSPLHF. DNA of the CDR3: TGTGCCAGCAGCCAAGCTAGGTCGACAGCCAATTCACCCCTCCACTTT.

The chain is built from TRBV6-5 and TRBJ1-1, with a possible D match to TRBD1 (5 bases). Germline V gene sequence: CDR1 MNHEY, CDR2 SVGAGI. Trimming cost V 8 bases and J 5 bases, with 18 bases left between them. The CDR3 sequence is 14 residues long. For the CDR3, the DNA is TGTGCCAGCCCCAGGTCCGGGGGGGGTACTGAAGCTTTCTTT. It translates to CASPRSGGGTEAFF.

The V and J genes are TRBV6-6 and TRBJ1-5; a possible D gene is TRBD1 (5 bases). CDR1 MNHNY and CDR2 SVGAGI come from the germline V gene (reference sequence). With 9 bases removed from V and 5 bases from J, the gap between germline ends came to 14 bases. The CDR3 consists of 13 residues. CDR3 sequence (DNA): TGTGCCAGTCGCGCGGGGGATTATCAGCCCCAGCATTTT. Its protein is CASRAGDYQPQHF.

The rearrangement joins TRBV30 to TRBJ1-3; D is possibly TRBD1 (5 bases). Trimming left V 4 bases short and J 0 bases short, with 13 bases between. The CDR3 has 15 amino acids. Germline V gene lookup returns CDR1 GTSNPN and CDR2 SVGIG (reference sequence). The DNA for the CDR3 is TGTGCCTGGACTAAGGGGTTATTCTCTGGAAACACCATATATTTT. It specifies CAWTKGLFSGNTIYF.

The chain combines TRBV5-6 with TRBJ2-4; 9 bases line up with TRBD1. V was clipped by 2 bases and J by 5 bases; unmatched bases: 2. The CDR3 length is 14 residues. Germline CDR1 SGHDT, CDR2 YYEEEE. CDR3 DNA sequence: TGTGCCAGCAGCTTACAGGGGGCGGAAAACATTCAGTACTTC. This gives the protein CASSLQGAENIQYF. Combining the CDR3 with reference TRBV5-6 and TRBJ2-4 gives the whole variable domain DAGVTQSPTHLIKTRGQQVTLRCSPKSGHDTVSWYQQALGQGPQFIFQYYEEEERQRGNFPDRFSGHQFPNYSSELNVNALLLGDSALYLCASSLQGAENIQYFGAGTRLSVL.

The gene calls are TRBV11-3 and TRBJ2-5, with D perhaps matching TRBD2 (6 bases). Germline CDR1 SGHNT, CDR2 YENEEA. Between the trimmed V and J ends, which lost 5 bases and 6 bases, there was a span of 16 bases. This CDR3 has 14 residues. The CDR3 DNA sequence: TGTGCCAGCAGCCTCACTAGCAGTACGAAGACCCAGTACTTC. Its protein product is CASSLTSSTKTQYF.

The CDR3 sequence: CASSFSSGGQMNTEAFF. CDR3 nucleotide sequence: TGCGCCAGCAGCTTTTCTTCAGGGGGACAGATGAACACTGAAGCTTTCTTT. The rearrangement links TRBV5-1 to TRBJ1-1, with 7 bases that match TRBD1. V shed 2 bases and J 0 bases; nucleotides not matched to a gene: 10. The CDR3 totals 17 residues. Germline values: CDR1 SGHRS, CDR2 YFSETQ.

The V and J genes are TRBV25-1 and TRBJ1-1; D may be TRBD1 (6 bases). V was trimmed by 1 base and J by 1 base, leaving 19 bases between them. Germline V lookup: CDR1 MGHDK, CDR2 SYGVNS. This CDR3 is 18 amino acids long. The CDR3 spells CASSEWAGGNGKNTEAFF. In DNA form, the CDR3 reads TGTGCCAGCAGTGAATGGGCTGGGGGCAACGGAAAGAACACTGAAGCTTTCTTT.

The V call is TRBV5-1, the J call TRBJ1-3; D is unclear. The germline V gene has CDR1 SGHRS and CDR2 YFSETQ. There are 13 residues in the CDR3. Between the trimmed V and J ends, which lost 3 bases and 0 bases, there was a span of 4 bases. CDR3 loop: CASSYSSGNTIYF. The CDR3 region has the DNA TGCGCCAGCAGCTACAGCTCTGGAAACACCATATATTTT.

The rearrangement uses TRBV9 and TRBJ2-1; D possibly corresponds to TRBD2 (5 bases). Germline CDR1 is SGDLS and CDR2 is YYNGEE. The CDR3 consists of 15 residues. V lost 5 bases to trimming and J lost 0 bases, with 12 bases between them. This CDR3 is CASSETMDSYNEQFF. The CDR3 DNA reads TGTGCCAGCAGTGAGACTATGGACTCCTACAATGAGCAGTTCTTC.

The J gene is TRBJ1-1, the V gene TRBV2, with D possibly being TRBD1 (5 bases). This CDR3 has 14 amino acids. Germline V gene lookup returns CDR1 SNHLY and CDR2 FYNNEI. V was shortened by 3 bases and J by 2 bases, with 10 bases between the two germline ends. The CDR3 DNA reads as TGTGCCAGCAGTGAGGGGCAGTTAAACACTGAAGCTTTCTTT. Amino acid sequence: CASSEGQLNTEAFF.

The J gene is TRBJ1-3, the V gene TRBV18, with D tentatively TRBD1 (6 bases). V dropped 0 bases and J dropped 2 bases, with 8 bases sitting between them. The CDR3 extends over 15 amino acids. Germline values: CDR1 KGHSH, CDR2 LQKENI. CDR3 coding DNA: TGTGCCAGCTCACCACCGCAGGGGACTGGAAACACCATATATTTT. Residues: CASSPPQGTGNTIYF.

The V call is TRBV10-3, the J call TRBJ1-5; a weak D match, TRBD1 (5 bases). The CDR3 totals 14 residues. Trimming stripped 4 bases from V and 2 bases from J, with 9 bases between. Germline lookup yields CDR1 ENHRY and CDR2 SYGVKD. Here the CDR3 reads CAISAGNGNQPQHF. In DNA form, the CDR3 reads TGTGCCATCAGTGCAGGGAACGGCAATCAGCCCCAGCATTTT.

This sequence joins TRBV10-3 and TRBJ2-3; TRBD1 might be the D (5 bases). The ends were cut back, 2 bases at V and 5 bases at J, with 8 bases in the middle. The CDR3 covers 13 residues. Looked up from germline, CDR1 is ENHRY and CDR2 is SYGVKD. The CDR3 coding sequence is TGTGCCATCAGTGAGATGCAGGGAGATACGCAGTATTTT. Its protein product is CAISEMQGDTQYF.

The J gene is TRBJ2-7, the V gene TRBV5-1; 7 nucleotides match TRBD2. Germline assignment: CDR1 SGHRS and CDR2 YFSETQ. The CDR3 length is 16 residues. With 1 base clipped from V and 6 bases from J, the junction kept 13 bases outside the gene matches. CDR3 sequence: CASSLFGGAGAGEQYF. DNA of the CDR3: TGCGCCAGCAGCTTGTTTGGTGGGGCGGGAGCCGGCGAGCAGTACTTC.

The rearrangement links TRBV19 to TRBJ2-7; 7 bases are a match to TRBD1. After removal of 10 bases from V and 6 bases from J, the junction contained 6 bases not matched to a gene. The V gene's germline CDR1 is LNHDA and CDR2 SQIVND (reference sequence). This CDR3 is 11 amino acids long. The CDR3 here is CATQTGIEQYF. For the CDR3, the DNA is TGTGCCACCCAGACAGGGATCGAGCAGTACTTC.

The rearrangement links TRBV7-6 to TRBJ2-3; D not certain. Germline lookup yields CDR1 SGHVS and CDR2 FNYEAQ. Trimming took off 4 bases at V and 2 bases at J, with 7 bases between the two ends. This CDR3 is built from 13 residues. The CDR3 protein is CASSSQITDTQYF. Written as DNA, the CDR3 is TGTGCCAGCAGCTCTCAGATCACAGATACGCAGTATTTT.

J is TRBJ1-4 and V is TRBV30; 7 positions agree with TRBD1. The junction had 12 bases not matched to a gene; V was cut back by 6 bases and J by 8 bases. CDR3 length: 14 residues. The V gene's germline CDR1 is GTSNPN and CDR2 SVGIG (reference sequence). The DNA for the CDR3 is TGTGCCTGTATGGCTCCCAGGGGGTTGGAAAAACTGTTTTTT. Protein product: CACMAPRGLEKLFF.

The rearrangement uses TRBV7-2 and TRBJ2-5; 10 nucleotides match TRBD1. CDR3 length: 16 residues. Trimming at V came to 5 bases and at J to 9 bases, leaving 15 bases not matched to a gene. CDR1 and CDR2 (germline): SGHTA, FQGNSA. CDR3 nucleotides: TGTGCCAGCAGCCCGGGAGGGACAGGGGTACGAGGGTCCCAGTACTTC. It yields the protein CASSPGGTGVRGSQYF.

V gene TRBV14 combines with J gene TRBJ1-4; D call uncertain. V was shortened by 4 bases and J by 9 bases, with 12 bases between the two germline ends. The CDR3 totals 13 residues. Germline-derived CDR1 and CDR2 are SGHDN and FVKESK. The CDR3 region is CASSLFSGKKLFF. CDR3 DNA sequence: TGTGCCAGCAGCCTATTTAGCGGGAAAAAACTGTTTTTT.